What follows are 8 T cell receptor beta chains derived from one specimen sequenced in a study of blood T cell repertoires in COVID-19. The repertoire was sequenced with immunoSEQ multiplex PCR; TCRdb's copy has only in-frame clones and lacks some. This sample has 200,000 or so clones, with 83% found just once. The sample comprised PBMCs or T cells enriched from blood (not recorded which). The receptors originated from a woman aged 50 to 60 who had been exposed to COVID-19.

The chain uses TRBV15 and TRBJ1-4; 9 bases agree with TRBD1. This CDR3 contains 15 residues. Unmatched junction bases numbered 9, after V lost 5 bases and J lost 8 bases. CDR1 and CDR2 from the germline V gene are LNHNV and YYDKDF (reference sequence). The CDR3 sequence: CATSVPGTGSEKLFF. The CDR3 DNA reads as TGTGCCACCAGCGTCCCCGGGACAGGGAGCGAAAAACTGTTTTTT.

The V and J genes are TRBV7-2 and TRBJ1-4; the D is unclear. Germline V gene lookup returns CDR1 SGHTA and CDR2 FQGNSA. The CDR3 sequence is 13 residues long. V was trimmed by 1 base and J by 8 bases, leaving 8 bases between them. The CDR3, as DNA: TGTGCCAGCAGCTTAGACAGAAGGGAAAAACTGTTTTTT. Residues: CASSLDRREKLFF.

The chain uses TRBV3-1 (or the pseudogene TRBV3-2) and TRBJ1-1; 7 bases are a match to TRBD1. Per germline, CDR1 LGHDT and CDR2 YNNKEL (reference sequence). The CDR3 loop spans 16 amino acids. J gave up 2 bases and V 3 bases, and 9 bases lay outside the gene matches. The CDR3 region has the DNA TGTGCCAGCAGCCACCAAGGGGGGACAGCAAACACTGAAGCTTTCTTT. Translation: CASSHQGGTANTEAFF.

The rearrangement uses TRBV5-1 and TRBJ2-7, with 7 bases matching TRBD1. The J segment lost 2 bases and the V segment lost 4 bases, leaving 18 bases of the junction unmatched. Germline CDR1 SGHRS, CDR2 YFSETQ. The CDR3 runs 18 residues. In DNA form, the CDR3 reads TGCGCCAGCAGCCCCGACTCACTTACAGGGGATAAGACCTACGAGCAGTACTTC. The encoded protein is CASSPDSLTGDKTYEQYF.

The CDR3 DNA sequence: TGTGCCAGCAGCCCCCAGGGGGCGGATGAAAAACTGTTTTTT. This encodes CASSPQGADEKLFF. This sequence joins TRBV7-6 and TRBJ1-4, with 8 positions matching TRBD1. V lost 5 bases to trimming and J lost 6 bases; unmatched junction nucleotides: 5. Germline values: CDR1 SGHVS, CDR2 FNYEAQ. The CDR3 contains 14 residues.

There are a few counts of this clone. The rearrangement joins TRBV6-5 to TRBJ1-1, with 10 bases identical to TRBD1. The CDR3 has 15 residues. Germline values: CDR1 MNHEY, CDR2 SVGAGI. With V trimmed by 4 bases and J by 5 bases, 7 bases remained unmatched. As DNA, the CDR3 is TGTGCCAGCAGTTCCTTGACAGGGGGCAGGACTGAAGCTTTCTTT. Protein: CASSSLTGGRTEAFF.

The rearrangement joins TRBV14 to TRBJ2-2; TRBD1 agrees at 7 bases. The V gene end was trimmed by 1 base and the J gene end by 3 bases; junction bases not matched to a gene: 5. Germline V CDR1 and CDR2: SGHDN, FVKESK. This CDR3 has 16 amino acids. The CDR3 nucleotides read TGTGCCAGCAGCCAAGGAAGGCAGGGGGACACCGGGGAGCTGTTTTTT. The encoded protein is CASSQGRQGDTGELFF.

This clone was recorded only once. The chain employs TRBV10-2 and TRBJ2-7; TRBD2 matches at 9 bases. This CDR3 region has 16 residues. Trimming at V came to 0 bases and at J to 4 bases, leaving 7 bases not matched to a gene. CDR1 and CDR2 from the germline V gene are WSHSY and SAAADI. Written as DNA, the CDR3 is TGCGCCAGCAGTGAGTCAGGGCTAGCGGGGCCGTACGAGCAGTACTTC. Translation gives CASSESGLAGPYEQYF.